The next 2 T cell receptor beta chains were all read from a single sample in a study of blood T cell repertoires in COVID-19. Libraries were prepared by immunoSEQ multiplex PCR; TCRdb keeps only in-frame clonotypes and omits some of them. The table includes some 160,000 clones, around 79% detected once. Sequencing input: PBMCs or T cells enriched from blood (not recorded which). These receptors were taken from a woman in her 70s in a cohort exposed to, infected with or recovered from COVID-19 (not recorded which).

This clone appeared a few times. This chain links TRBV28 with TRBJ1-2, with 10 bases matching TRBD1. Germline V CDR1 and CDR2: MDHEN, SYDVKM. The CDR3 extends over 16 amino acids. The junction had 9 bases not matched to a gene; V was cut back by 4 bases and J by 4 bases. CDR3 in amino acids: CASSSPGTGVSYGYTF. CDR3 DNA: TGTGCCAGCAGTTCCCCCGGGACAGGGGTATCCTATGGCTACACCTTC.

The chain combines TRBV5-1 with TRBJ1-1; D is possibly TRBD1 (5 bases). V was clipped by 2 bases and J by 0 bases, with 14 bases between them. The CDR3 runs to 16 residues. The germline CDR1 and CDR2 sequences are SGHRS and YFSETQ. The CDR3 region is CASSFDSNSMNTEAFF. Here the CDR3 DNA reads TGCGCCAGCAGCTTCGACAGTAACTCAATGAACACTGAAGCTTTCTTT.